These 21 T cell receptor beta chains share one sample of origin, sequenced in a study of breast tumors, draining lymph nodes, adjacent tissues. From the multiplex PCR reads, TCRdb called clonotypes with MiXCR, one entry per CDR3 protein. The sample shows 50,000 to 65,000 distinct CDR3 sequences, over 40% of them seen only once. The sequenced sample was breast tumor tissue. The source of these receptors is a female donor with breast cancer. Some clones in this sample may be carry-over from other donors' samples.

As for this clonotype: This may be a read error: a much more frequent sequence differs by one nucleotide. The CDR3 here is CASNRPGHNQPQHF. The CDR3 DNA sequence: TGTGCCAGCAATCGCCCCGGTCATAATCAGCCCCAGCATTTT. The chain recombines TRBV6-5 with TRBJ1-5; D is ambiguous. V was shortened by 7 bases and J by 4 bases, with 14 bases between the two germline ends. The CDR3 loop spans 14 amino acids. CDR1 is MNHEY and CDR2 is SVGAGI in the germline V gene.

In the case of this clonotype: The CDR3 does not close with the conserved phenylalanine or tryptophan, likely indicating a read error. This sequence joins TRBV9 and TRBJ2-1; 7 nucleotides align to TRBD1. The CDR3 spans 13 residues. V dropped 5 bases and J dropped 4; count of bases not matched to a gene: 3. The germline gives CDR1 SGDLS, CDR2 YYNGEE. CDR3 DNA sequence: TGTGCCAGCAGGCCGGGACAGTACAATGAGCAGTTCTCC. Its translation is CASRPGQYNEQFS.

This clonotype came up many times. The rearrangement uses TRBV6-2 or TRBV6-3 and TRBJ2-3; 9 nucleotides align to TRBD1. J lost 3 bases, V lost 5 bases, and 12 bases had no gene match. The CDR3 contains 17 residues. The germline CDR1 and CDR2 sequences are MNHEY and SVGEGT. For the CDR3, the DNA is TGTGCCAGCAGTCCCCCGGGACAGGGTTCCCAGACAGATACGCAGTATTTT. Amino acids: CASSPPGQGSQTDTQYF.

This clonotype was recorded at least ten times. The CDR3 nucleotides read TGCGCCAGCAGAATGACAGGAACCTACGAGCAGTACTTC. This sequence encodes CASRMTGTYEQYF. The chain links TRBV5-1 to TRBJ2-7; D perhaps matches TRBD1 (6 bases). V was shortened by 5 bases and J by 2 bases, with 11 bases between the two germline ends. CDR1 is SGHRS and CDR2 is YFSETQ in the germline V gene. The CDR3 consists of 13 residues.

This clonotype has a count of ten or more. CDR3 in DNA: TGTGCCAGCAGTGAAGCGGTCGACAGTCGGGAGCAGTACTTC. Translating it yields CASSEAVDSREQYF. This chain joins TRBV6-1 and TRBJ2-7; perhaps TRBD1 as D (5 bases). The CDR3 runs to 14 residues. V was clipped by 0 bases and J by 7 bases, with 13 bases between them. Germline lookup yields CDR1 MNHNS and CDR2 SASEGT.

This clonotype was seen at least ten times. The chain uses TRBV7-3 and TRBJ1-2, with 11 positions matching TRBD1. CDR1 SGHTA and CDR2 FQGTGA come from the germline V gene. The CDR3 consists of 15 residues. V dropped 5 bases and J dropped 8; count of bases not matched to a gene: 10. CDR3 nucleotides: TGTGCCAGCAGCCCCACCGGGACAGGGGGGCAAGGCTACACCTTC. It translates to CASSPTGTGGQGYTF.

This clonotype was picked up many times. The chain has TRBV12-3 or TRBV12-4 and TRBJ2-2; TRBD2 might be the D (7 bases). V was clipped by 6 bases and J by 7 bases, with 18 bases between them. The CDR3 runs to 15 residues. The CDR3 is CASSKRRRGGGELFF. In DNA, the CDR3 is TGTGCCAGCAGCAAAAGGAGGAGGGGGGGCGGGGAGCTGTTTTTT.

This chain connects TRBV3-1 to TRBJ1-1; no firm D call. The CDR3 covers 17 residues. Germline V gene sequence: CDR1 LGHDT, CDR2 YNNKEL (reference sequence). V lost 0 bases, J lost 0 bases, and 14 bases lay in between. CDR3 sequence reads: CASSQDVQLSMNTEAFF. CDR3 nucleotides: TGTGCCAGCAGCCAAGATGTCCAGCTTAGCATGAACACTGAAGCTTTCTTT.

This clonotype was picked up many times. The chain has TRBV6-5 and TRBJ2-7, with 10 bases identical to TRBD1. V was clipped by 2 bases and J by 5 bases; unmatched bases: 3. The CDR3 length is 14 residues. Germline assignment: CDR1 MNHEY and CDR2 SVGAGI. The CDR3 DNA reads TGTGCCAGCAGTTACGGGACAGGGGACGACGAGCAGTACTTC. It translates to CASSYGTGDDEQYF.

This clonotype has ten or more counts. V usage is TRBV6-2 or TRBV6-3 and J usage is TRBJ2-7, with 9 bases identical to TRBD1. V was pared by 4 bases and J by 3 bases, with 16 bases of the junction left unmatched. The CDR3 has 18 amino acids. The germline V gene encodes CDR1 MNHEY and CDR2 SVGEGT. DNA for the CDR3: TGTGCCAGCAGTTTTTTGGACTTACTCTCGGGACAGGGCTACGAGCAGTACTTC. It translates to CASSFLDLLSGQGYEQYF.

This clonotype was counted many times. V and J are TRBV7-9 and TRBJ2-1, with 16 positions matching TRBD2. Per the germline V gene, CDR1 is SEHNR and CDR2 is FQNEAQ (reference sequence). The length of the CDR3 is 16 residues. With V trimmed by 5 bases and J by 9 bases, 7 bases remained unmatched. CDR3 sequence: CASSGQGLAGGSEQFF. The CDR3 DNA reads as TGTGCCAGCAGCGGACAGGGACTAGCGGGAGGGAGTGAGCAGTTCTTC.

This clonotype was recorded many times. A much larger clone differs by one base, so this may be a read error. The chain links TRBV19 to TRBJ2-5, with TRBD2 matching over 8 bases. Germline values: CDR1 LNHDA, CDR2 SQIVND (reference sequence). This CDR3 is 17 amino acids long. CDR3 residues: CASSPRTSPLSRETQSF. The CDR3 nucleotides read TGTGCCAGTAGTCCCCGGACTAGCCCCCTTAGCAGGGAGACCCAGTCCTTC.

The chain links TRBV5-8 to TRBJ1-4; D call uncertain. Germline V gene sequence: CDR1 SGHTS, CDR2 YDEGEE. The CDR3 is made up of 16 amino acids. Deletions cut 0 bases from V and 0 bases from J, with 9 bases between. CDR3 residues: CASSLESSATNEKLFF. CDR3 bases: TGTGCCAGCAGCTTGGAAAGTTCCGCAACTAATGAAAAACTGTTTTTT.

This sequence joins TRBV7-2 and TRBJ2-5, with no clear D. Trimming pared 2 bases from V and 2 bases from J, leaving 9 bases between. The CDR3 length is 14 residues. The germline V gene encodes CDR1 SGHTA and CDR2 FQGNSA. The CDR3 region is CASSLIRRQETQYF. In nucleotides, the CDR3 is TGTGCCAGCAGCTTAATCCGCAGGCAAGAGACCCAGTACTTC. The variable domain in full, with the rest retrieved from reference TRBV7-2 and TRBJ2-5, is GAGVSQSPSNKVTEKGKDVELRCDPISGHTALYWYRQSLGQGLEFLIYFQGNSAPDKSGLPSDRFSAERTGGSVSTLTIQRTQQEDSAVYLCASSLIRRQETQYFGPGTRLLVL.

The chain combines TRBV4-3 with TRBJ1-1; no reliable D call. The CDR3 is made up of 13 amino acids. Germline CDR1 and CDR2: LGHNA and YSLEER. Trimming shortened V by 4 bases and J by 1 base, and 7 bases separated the two germline ends. The CDR3: CASSLNRNTEAFF. The DNA of the CDR3 is TGCGCCAGCAGCCTGAATAGGAACACTGAAGCTTTCTTT.

This clonotype was detected many times. The chain combines TRBV19 with TRBJ2-5, with TRBD2 identical over 13 bases. The CDR3 runs to 17 residues. Per germline, CDR1 LNHDA and CDR2 SQIVND (reference sequence). V shed 5 bases, J shed 4 bases, and the junction held 10 bases outside the gene matches. CDR3: CASSRRTSGRMGETQYF. CDR3 DNA sequence: TGTGCCAGTAGTCGCCGGACTAGCGGGAGAATGGGAGAGACCCAGTACTTC.

This clonotype was picked up many times. The J gene is TRBJ2-1, the V gene TRBV12-3 or TRBV12-4; 14 nucleotides match TRBD2. This CDR3 is 15 amino acids long. Losses at the gene ends were 4 bases for V and 8 bases for J; bases not matched to a gene: 4. The CDR3 sequence is CASSSTSGRAYEQFF. The DNA for the CDR3 is TGTGCCAGCAGTTCGACTAGCGGGAGGGCCTATGAGCAGTTCTTC.

In its sample, this clonotype was seen many times. The gene calls are TRBV19 and TRBJ2-1; perhaps TRBD1 as D (6 bases). The CDR3 runs to 15 residues. The V and J ends lost 3 bases and 7 bases respectively, with 16 bases between them. Germline loops: CDR1 LNHDA, CDR2 SQIVND (reference sequence). CDR3 sequence: CASSILGAITNEQFF. The CDR3 coding sequence is TGTGCCAGTAGTATTTTGGGGGCGATAACTAATGAGCAGTTCTTC.

This clonotype was found many times. CDR3 in DNA: TGCGCCAGCAGCTTGAAACTAGCGGGAGTTAGCGAGCAGTACTTC. Translated: CASSLKLAGVSEQYF. The V and J genes are TRBV5-1 and TRBJ2-7, with 11 bases identical to TRBD2. Germline V gene data show CDR1 as SGHRS and CDR2 as YFSETQ. The CDR3 consists of 15 residues. V shed 1 base, J shed 6 bases, and the junction held 6 bases outside the gene matches.

This clonotype was counted at least ten times. This chain links TRBV6-6 with TRBJ2-7; 14 nucleotides agree with TRBD2. This CDR3 spans 16 amino acids. Germline values: CDR1 MNHNY, CDR2 SVGAGI (reference sequence). Germline trimming cut 8 bases from V and 7 bases from J; bases unmatched to any gene: 13. CDR3 DNA: TGTGCCAGCCAAGGGGGGGGACTAGCGGGAGTCAGGGAGCAGTACTTC. As protein: CASQGGGLAGVREQYF.

This chain connects TRBV2 to TRBJ2-5, with D perhaps matching TRBD1 (7 bases). Trimming left V 7 bases short and J 5 bases short, with 14 bases between. This CDR3 is built from 13 residues. The V gene's germline CDR1 is SNHLY and CDR2 FYNNEI. CDR3 amino acids: CASTGGTEETQYF. CDR3 nucleotides: TGTGCCAGCACAGGGGGGACGGAGGAGACCCAGTACTTC.